A single sample is the source of the 14 T cell receptor beta chains below, sequenced in a study of vaccination and CD4 T cells after COVID-19 (dated by TCRdb to between 2021 and 2023). Explained via the paper, the treatment or condition label denotes: roughly 10-day PBMC culture with coronavirus spike peptide pools or control peptides (ViraFEST assay). Library method: PCR. Sequencer: Illumina iSeq 100. DNA from cultured CD4+ T cells was subjected to TCR sequencing with the Oncomine TCR Beta short-read assay at the Johns Hopkins FTIC core. TCRdb reanalyzed the raw reads on its own, using fastp at Q25 for trimming and MiXCR for clone calling, and kept in-frame beta chains. Merged by CDR3 protein, the rows form single entries marked with the most common genes and DNA. Present in this sample are 9,300 or so distinct CDR3 sequences, 50% to 60% of which were seen just once. The biggest ten clones account for 7.5% to 8% of the sample.

Their cognate antigens are unknown. Source material: CD4+ T cells from blood, cultured in vitro. The receptors were gathered from a human donor who had recovered from COVID-19.

The chain is built from TRBV18 and TRBJ1-1, with D possibly being TRBD1 (6 bases). Germline V gene lookup returns CDR1 KGHSH and CDR2 LQKENI. The CDR3 loop spans 13 amino acids. V was pared by 8 bases and J by 4 bases, with 14 bases between. The CDR3 protein is CASTQSGATEAFF. CDR3 bases: TGTGCCAGCACCCAATCGGGGGCCACTGAAGCTTTCTTT.

This rearrangement joins TRBV6-1 to TRBJ1-5; D unresolved. Germline V gene data show CDR1 as MNHNS and CDR2 as SASEGT. The CDR3 extends over 14 amino acids. V was cut by 4 bases and J by 7 bases, with 14 bases left in between. The CDR3 protein is CASSAGHLGQPQHF. CDR3 nucleotide sequence: TGTGCCAGCAGTGCAGGTCACCTGGGGCAGCCCCAGCATTTT.

The chain carries TRBV20-1 and TRBJ2-5, with D perhaps matching TRBD1 or TRBD2 (6 bases each). The CDR3 length is 14 residues. Germline lookup yields CDR1 DFQATT and CDR2 SNEGSKA (reference sequence). V was pared by 0 bases and J by 5 bases, with 13 bases between. CDR3 nucleotides: TGCAGTGCTAGAGATCAGGGGAGGTGGGAGACCCAGTACTTC. Its translation: CSARDQGRWETQYF.

The DNA of the CDR3 is TGTGCCAGCAGTTTAGTGGCAGGGGTTAATGAGCAGTTCTTC. It translates to CASSLVAGVNEQFF. This rearrangement joins TRBV12-3 or TRBV12-4 to TRBJ2-1, with D maybe TRBD1 (6 bases). CDR3 size: 14 residues. Between the trimmed V and J ends, which lost 1 base and 7 bases, there was a span of 11 bases.

The V call is TRBV4-1, the J call TRBJ1-1; D is undetermined. V lost 0 bases and J lost 4, with 12 bases in between. The CDR3 is 15 residues long. The germline V gene encodes CDR1 MGHRA and CDR2 YSYEKL. In DNA, the CDR3 is TGCGCCAGCAGCCAAGATCTCCTAAGAACCACTGAAGCTTTCTTT. Residues: CASSQDLLRTTEAFF.

The chain carries TRBV20-1 and TRBJ2-5, with 9 bases matching TRBD2. V lost 2 bases to trimming and J lost 3 bases; unmatched junction nucleotides: 10. CDR1 and CDR2 from the germline V gene are DFQATT and SNEGSKA (reference sequence). This CDR3 is built from 16 residues. The CDR3 is CSARPLGRGGKETQYF. The CDR3 coding sequence is TGCAGTGCTAGACCCTTGGGGCGGGGGGGCAAAGAGACCCAGTACTTC.

This clonotype was counted only a few times. Here the CDR3 DNA reads TGCAGTGCTCCCGACGGGCTGGTTCTAAGTAATTCACCCCTCCACTTT. It yields the protein CSAPDGLVLSNSPLHF. V usage is TRBV20-1 and J usage is TRBJ1-6; no reliable D call. Germline V gene sequence: CDR1 DFQATT, CDR2 SNEGSKA (reference sequence). The CDR3 has 16 amino acids. Trimming took off 5 bases at V and 6 bases at J, with 20 bases between the two ends.

V gene TRBV6-1 combines with J gene TRBJ1-5; D is undetermined. In germline, CDR1 is MNHNS, CDR2 SASEGT. The germline V and J ends were trimmed by 6 bases and 6 bases, with 12 bases remaining between them. The CDR3 contains 13 residues. The CDR3: CASSRNMGQPQHF. CDR3 bases: TGTGCCAGCAGCCGAAACATGGGTCAGCCCCAGCATTTT.

This clonotype was observed a handful of times. J is TRBJ1-5 and V is TRBV19; 8 bases are a match to TRBD1. Germline CDR1 is LNHDA and CDR2 is SQIVND (reference sequence). The CDR3 spans 14 residues. J was trimmed by 6 bases and V by 4 bases; bases with no gene match: 5. As DNA, the CDR3 is TGTGCCAGTAGTACCGGACAGGGCCGTCAGCCCCAGCATTTT. It translates to CASSTGQGRQPQHF. Looking up the rest from reference TRBV19 and TRBJ1-5 gives the full variable domain: DGGITQSPKYLFRKEGQNVTLSCEQNLNHDAMYWYRQDPGQGLRLIYYSQIVNDFQKGDIAEGYSVSREKKESFPLTVTSAQKNPTAFYLCASSTGQGRQPQHFGDGTRLSIL.

This chain joins TRBV2 and TRBJ1-2; TRBD1 is a possible D gene (6 bases). The CDR3 length is 13 residues. From germline, CDR1 is SNHLY and CDR2 FYNNEI. Deletions cut 6 bases from V and 2 bases from J, with 10 bases between. The CDR3 loop is CASSSTGNYGYTF. CDR3 DNA: TGTGCCAGCAGCAGTACAGGGAACTATGGCTACACCTTC.

The rearrangement uses TRBV19 and TRBJ1-5; the D gene is possibly TRBD1 (5 bases). Trimming left V 6 bases short and J 6 bases short, with 15 bases between. Germline V lookup: CDR1 LNHDA, CDR2 SQIVND (reference sequence). The CDR3 totals 14 residues. CDR3 bases: TGTGCCAGTAGACTACCCAGGGCCGGTCAGCCCCAGCATTTT. Encoded protein: CASRLPRAGQPQHF.

This clonotype has only one observation. The rearrangement joins TRBV12-3 or TRBV12-4 to TRBJ1-6, with TRBD1 as a possible D gene (6 bases). V was shortened by 5 bases and J by 7 bases, with 18 bases between the two germline ends. This CDR3 region has 16 residues. Written as DNA, the CDR3 is TGTGCCAGCAGTCTTGGGCCCAGGGGTTTCAATTCACCCCTCCACTTT. Its translation is CASSLGPRGFNSPLHF.

The chain combines TRBV14 with TRBJ1-1; TRBD1 is a possible D gene (5 bases). The CDR3 covers 14 residues. Germline V CDR1 and CDR2: SGHDN, FVKESK. V lost 3 bases to trimming and J lost 4 bases, with 12 bases between them. Here the CDR3 DNA reads TGTGCCAGCAGCCAGCTCTTGAGGGGCACTGAAGCTTTCTTT. It encodes CASSQLLRGTEAFF.

The V gene is TRBV12-5, the J gene TRBJ2-7; tentative D call: TRBD2 (6 bases). This CDR3 contains 12 residues. V was clipped by 6 bases and J by 3 bases, with 9 bases between them. CDR1 and CDR2 from the germline V gene are LGHNT and FRNRAP. The DNA for the CDR3 is TGTGCTAGTGGGGAGGGTTACTACGAGCAGTACTTC. Encoded protein: CASGEGYYEQYF.